One and the same sample provided the 15 T cell receptor beta chains below, sequenced in a study of T cell responses to AZD1222 COVID-19 vaccine. Clones were sequenced by immunoSEQ multiplex PCR, and TCRdb holds only the in-frame ones, with some missing. Among 60,000 to 85,000 clones listed, around 84% were seen once. The input for sequencing was peripheral blood, taken on day 0 of AZD1222 vaccination. The receptors here all came from an adult in good health.

The chain links TRBV5-1 to TRBJ2-1; D perhaps matches TRBD1 (5 bases). Trimming took 0 bases from V and 0 from J, leaving 7 bases between them. The germline V gene encodes CDR1 SGHRS and CDR2 YFSETQ. The CDR3 length is 15 residues. CDR3 region: CASSLGTSSYNEQFF. The CDR3 coding sequence is TGCGCCAGCAGCTTGGGGACAAGCTCCTACAATGAGCAGTTCTTC.

This clone is a singleton in its sample. The chain uses TRBV10-3 and TRBJ2-1; 7 bases align to TRBD1. V lost 3 bases, J lost 6 bases, and 2 bases stayed unmatched. This CDR3 spans 13 amino acids. CDR1 and CDR2 (germline): ENHRY, SYGVKD. CDR3: CAISDQGVNEQFF. CDR3 coding DNA: TGTGCCATCAGTGACCAGGGGGTCAATGAGCAGTTCTTC.

In this sample, this clone turned up once. This rearrangement joins TRBV5-1 to TRBJ2-3, with 7 bases that match TRBD1. The length of the CDR3 is 14 residues. Germline V gene lookup returns CDR1 SGHRS and CDR2 YFSETQ. V shed 0 bases, J shed 4 bases, and the junction held 2 bases outside the gene matches. As DNA, the CDR3 is TGCGCCAGCAGCTTGGGGCAGGGGGCAGATACGCAGTATTTT. Translated, it gives CASSLGQGADTQYF.

About this clone itself: It is unclear where the CDR3 begins or ends on the DNA, so no DNA is shown, and the CDR3 is as TCRdb lists it. This CDR3 is CASALFGPGGNQPQHF. The chain joins TRBV12-5 to TRBJ1-5. Germline V gene sequence: CDR1 LGHNT, CDR2 FRNRAP. The CDR3 comprises 16 residues, both ends counted.

The chain couples TRBV18 to TRBJ2-7; D perhaps matches TRBD1 (6 bases). The CDR3 is 15 amino acids. V was pared by 6 bases and J by 1 base, with 16 bases between. Germline values: CDR1 KGHSH, CDR2 LQKENI. DNA for the CDR3: TGTGCCAGCTCGTACCGACGGGACAAATCCTACGAGCAGTACTTC. Encoded protein: CASSYRRDKSYEQYF.

The chain uses TRBV27 and TRBJ2-6, with 9 bases lining up with TRBD1. The trim removed 2 bases at V and 1 base at J, leaving 12 bases unmatched. Germline V gives CDR1 MNHEY, CDR2 SMNVEV (reference sequence). The CDR3 spans 20 residues. The CDR3 DNA reads as TGTGCCAGCAGTTTACCCTACGGACAGGGGTTGAGGTCTGGGGCCAACGTCCTGACTTTC. Amino acid sequence: CASSLPYGQGLRSGANVLTF.

This clone has a single count. The gene calls are TRBV30 and TRBJ1-4, with D possibly TRBD1 on 5 matching bases. Germline assignment: CDR1 GTSNPN and CDR2 SVGIG (reference sequence). The V gene lost 2 bases and the J gene lost 7 bases, with 11 bases spanning the gap. The CDR3 loop spans 13 amino acids. The CDR3 is CAWSKGEGEKLFF. CDR3 nucleotides: TGTGCCTGGAGTAAAGGGGAGGGTGAAAAACTGTTTTTT. The full variable domain, in which reference TRBV30 and TRBJ1-4 provide the parts outside the CDR3, is SQTIHQWPATLVQPVGSPLSLECTVEGTSNPNLYWYRQAAGRGLQLLFYSVGIGQISSEVPQNLSASRPQDRQFILSSKKLLLSDSGFYLCAWSKGEGEKLFFGSGTQLSVL.

The chain uses TRBV5-6 and TRBJ2-5; no definite D call. Germline values: CDR1 SGHDT, CDR2 YYEEEE. This CDR3 has 14 amino acids. Trimming shortened V by 0 bases and J by 0 bases, and 6 bases separated the two germline ends. This chain's CDR3 is CASSLVGYQETQYF. CDR3 bases: TGTGCCAGCAGCTTGGTTGGATACCAAGAGACCCAGTACTTC.

The V call is TRBV29-1, the J call TRBJ1-2, with 8 bases matching TRBD1. This CDR3 contains 13 residues. In germline, CDR1 is SQVTM, CDR2 ANQGSEA. The J segment lost 2 bases and the V segment lost 4 bases, leaving 3 bases of the junction unmatched. The CDR3 DNA sequence: TGCAGCGTTGTAACAGGGGGAAACTATGGCTACACCTTC. Its translation: CSVVTGGNYGYTF.

This clone was seen once. This chain uses TRBV10-3 with TRBJ1-3, with D possibly being TRBD1 (5 bases). V lost 1 base to trimming and J lost 0 bases, with 16 bases between them. The CDR3 consists of 18 residues. Per the germline V gene, CDR1 is ENHRY and CDR2 is SYGVKD. DNA for the CDR3: TGTGCCATCAGTGAGTTTTGGTGGGGGGGAAACTCTGGAAACACCATATATTTT. Its protein product is CAISEFWWGGNSGNTIYF.

This sequence joins TRBV5-4 and TRBJ1-2, with no clear D. Per germline, CDR1 SGHNT and CDR2 YYREEE (reference sequence). This CDR3 has 12 amino acids. Deletions cut 7 bases from V and 4 bases from J, with 11 bases between. For the CDR3, the DNA is TGTGCCAGCGGCATTCCCGGCTATGGCTACACCTTC. This gives the protein CASGIPGYGYTF.

This rearrangement joins TRBV10-3 to TRBJ2-2; maybe TRBD2 (6 bases). V was pared by 0 bases and J by 5 bases, with 10 bases between. Germline V CDR1 and CDR2: ENHRY, SYGVKD. The CDR3 has 15 amino acids. In DNA, the CDR3 is TGTGCCATCAGTGAGTCTGGGACTCTGACCGGGGAGCTGTTTTTT. Protein sequence: CAISESGTLTGELFF.

Here the CDR3 DNA reads TGTGCCAGCAGCTCCCGGGTAAAGGACACTGAAGCTTTCTTT. Protein: CASSSRVKDTEAFF. The rearrangement joins TRBV7-8 to TRBJ1-1; D is unresolved. This CDR3 region has 14 residues. CDR1 and CDR2 from the germline V gene are SGHVS and FQNEAQ. V was shortened by 4 bases and J by 3 bases, with 12 bases between the two germline ends.

The V and J genes are TRBV27 and TRBJ2-5; D is unresolved. In germline, CDR1 is MNHEY, CDR2 SMNVEV (reference sequence). This CDR3 spans 14 amino acids. Trimming removed 0 bases at V and 1 base at J, with 6 bases between. The CDR3 nucleotides are TGTGCCAGCAGTTTATCCCCCCTCCAAGAGACCCAGTACTTC. This encodes CASSLSPLQETQYF.

The chain recombines TRBV7-3 with TRBJ2-1, with 7 bases aligning to TRBD2. CDR1 and CDR2 from the germline V gene are SGHTA and FQGTGA. After removal of 5 bases from V and 5 bases from J, the junction contained 9 bases not matched to a gene. CDR3 size: 15 residues. This CDR3 is CASSLGGAGDNEQFF. CDR3 DNA: TGTGCCAGCAGCCTCGGCGGGGCGGGGGACAATGAGCAGTTCTTC.